This T cell receptor beta chain was sequenced for a study of PD-L1 blockade in urothelial cancer. Study results and limitations: Durable-benefit patients showed greater tumor-associated blood clone expansion at 3 weeks.

Trimming took off 5 bases at V and 8 bases at J, with 16 bases between the two ends. CDR1 LNHNV and CDR2 YYDKDF come from the germline V gene (reference sequence). The length of the CDR3 is 15 residues. This clone was counted a few times. Antigen unknown. This table comes from immunoSEQ multiplex PCR, and its TCRdb copy is limited to in-frame clones, with some not included. Here the sample spans roughly 67,000 clones, approximately 86% being singletons. Sample time point: pretreatment peripheral blood. Pretreatment and on-treatment samples were taken, numbering 1 to 8 per patient. V gene TRBV15 combines with J gene TRBJ1-6, with D possibly matching TRBD1 (6 bases). This clonotype was obtained from a man aged 60 to 75 with urothelial cancer. Here the sequenced sample was PBMCs, taken around atezolizumab (anti-PD-L1) treatment. In nucleotides, the CDR3 is TGTGCCACCAGCCCGGGGACAAAAGCTGATTCACCCCTCCACTTT. It encodes CATSPGTKADSPLHF.